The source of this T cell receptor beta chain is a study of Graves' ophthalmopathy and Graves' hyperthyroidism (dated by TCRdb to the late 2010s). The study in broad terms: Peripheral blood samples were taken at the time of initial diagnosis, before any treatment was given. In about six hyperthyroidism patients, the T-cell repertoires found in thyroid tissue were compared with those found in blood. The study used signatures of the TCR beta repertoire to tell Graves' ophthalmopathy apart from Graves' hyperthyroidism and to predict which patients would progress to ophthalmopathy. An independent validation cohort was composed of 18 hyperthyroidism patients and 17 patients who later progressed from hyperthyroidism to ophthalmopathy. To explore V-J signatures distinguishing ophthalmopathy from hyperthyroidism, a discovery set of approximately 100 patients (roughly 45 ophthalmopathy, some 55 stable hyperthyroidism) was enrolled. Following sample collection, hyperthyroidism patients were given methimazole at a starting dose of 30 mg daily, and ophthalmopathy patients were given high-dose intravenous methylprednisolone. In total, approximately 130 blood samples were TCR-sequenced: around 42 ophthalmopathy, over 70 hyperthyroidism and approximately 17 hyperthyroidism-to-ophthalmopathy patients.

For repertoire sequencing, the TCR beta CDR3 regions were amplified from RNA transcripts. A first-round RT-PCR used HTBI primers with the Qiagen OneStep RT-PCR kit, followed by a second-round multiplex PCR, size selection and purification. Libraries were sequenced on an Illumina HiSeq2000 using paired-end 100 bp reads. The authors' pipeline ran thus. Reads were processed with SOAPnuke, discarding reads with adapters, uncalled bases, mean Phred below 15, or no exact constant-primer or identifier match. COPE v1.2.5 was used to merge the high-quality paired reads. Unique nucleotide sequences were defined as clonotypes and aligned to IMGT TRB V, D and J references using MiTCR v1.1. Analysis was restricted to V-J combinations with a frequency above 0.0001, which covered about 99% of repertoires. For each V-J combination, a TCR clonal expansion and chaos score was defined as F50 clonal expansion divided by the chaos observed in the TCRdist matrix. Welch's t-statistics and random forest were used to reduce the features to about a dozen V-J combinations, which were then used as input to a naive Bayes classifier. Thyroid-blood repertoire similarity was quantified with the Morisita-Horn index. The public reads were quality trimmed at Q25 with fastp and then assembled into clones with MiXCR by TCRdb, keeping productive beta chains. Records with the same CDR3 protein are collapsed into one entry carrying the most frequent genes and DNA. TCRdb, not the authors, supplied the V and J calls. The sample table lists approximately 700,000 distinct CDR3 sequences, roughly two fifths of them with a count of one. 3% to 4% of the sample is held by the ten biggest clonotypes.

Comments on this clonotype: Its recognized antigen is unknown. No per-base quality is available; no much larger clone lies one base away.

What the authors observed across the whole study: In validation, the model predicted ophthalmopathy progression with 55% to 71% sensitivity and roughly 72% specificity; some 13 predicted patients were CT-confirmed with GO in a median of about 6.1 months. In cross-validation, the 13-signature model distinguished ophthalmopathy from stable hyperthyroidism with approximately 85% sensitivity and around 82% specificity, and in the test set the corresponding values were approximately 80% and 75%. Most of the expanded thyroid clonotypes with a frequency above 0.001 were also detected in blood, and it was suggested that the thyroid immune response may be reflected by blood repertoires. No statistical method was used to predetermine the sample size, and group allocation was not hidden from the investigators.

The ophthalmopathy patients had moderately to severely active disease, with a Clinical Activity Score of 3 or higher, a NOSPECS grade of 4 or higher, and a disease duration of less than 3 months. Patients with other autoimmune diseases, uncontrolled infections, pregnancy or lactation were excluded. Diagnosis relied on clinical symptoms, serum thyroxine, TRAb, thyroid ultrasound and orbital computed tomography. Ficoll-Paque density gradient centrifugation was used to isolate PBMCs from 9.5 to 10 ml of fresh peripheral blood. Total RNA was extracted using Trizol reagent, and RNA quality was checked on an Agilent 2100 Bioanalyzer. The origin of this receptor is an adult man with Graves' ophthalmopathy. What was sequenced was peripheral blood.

The DNA reads TGTGCCATCAGAGCCGGGACAGGGAATTCACCCCTCCACTTT. Its protein reads: CAIRAGTGNSPLHF. The receptor chain draws on TRBV10-3 and TRBJ1-6, and TRBD1 aligns with 9 junction nucleotides. As encoded in the germline V gene, CDR1 is ENHRY while CDR2 is SYGVKD. The cysteine opens and the phenylalanine closes a CDR3 of 14 amino acids. Of the read, only the CDR3 DNA is kept; its 42 bases are in frame from base 1. Unmatched junction bases come to 4, with V trimmed by 6 bases and J by 7 bases.